This T cell receptor beta chain was profiled in a study of T cell repertoires in ileal Crohn's disease. Looking at the study overall: 30% to 40% were active smokers at surgery; median disease duration was roughly 7.9 years. Broader study findings: Sorted CD8 T cells held more high-frequency clones than CD4. Endoscopic recurrence occurred in every patient whose clonality exceeded 26.8%.

V was shortened by 5 bases and J by 0 bases, with 6 bases between the two germline ends. Germline CDR1 is SGHRS and CDR2 is YFSETQ. CDR3 size: 14 residues. With respect to this clone: What it binds is unknown.

Profiling relied on immunoSEQ multiplex PCR, and the TCRdb table lists in-frame clones only, not all of them. The sample yields 14,000 or so clones, over 60% seen once. The receptor's source is an adult with Crohn's disease. The sequenced sample consisted of ileal tissue. The V gene is TRBV5-1, the J gene TRBJ2-6; D gene uncertain. CDR3 region: CASSWLSGANVLTF. The CDR3 bases are TGCGCCAGCAGTTGGCTCTCTGGGGCCAACGTCCTGACTTTC.